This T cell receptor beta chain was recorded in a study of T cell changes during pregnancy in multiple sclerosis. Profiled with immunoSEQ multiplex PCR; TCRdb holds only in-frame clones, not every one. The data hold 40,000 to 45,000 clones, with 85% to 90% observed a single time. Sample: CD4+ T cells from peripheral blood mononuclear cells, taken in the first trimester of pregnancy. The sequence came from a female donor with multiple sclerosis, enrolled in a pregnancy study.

CDR3 nucleotide sequence: TGTGCCAGTCGGGACAGGGCGATATTTGGCGAAAAACTGTTTTTT. Encoded protein: CASRDRAIFGEKLFF. The gene calls are TRBV19 and TRBJ1-4; 9 nucleotides match TRBD1. Germline assignment: CDR1 LNHDA and CDR2 SQIVND (reference sequence). The trim removed 8 bases at V and 8 bases at J, leaving 12 bases unmatched. The CDR3 covers 15 residues.